One TCR beta chain is described in this entry. There is no known antigen for this receptor. Base qualities were left out, and no much larger clone turns up one base away. Whole blood was collected in K2EDTA tubes by collaborating institutions according to the institutions' own protocols. For TCRbeta analysis, collaborators shipped samples in one of three forms: frozen whole blood, isolated PBMCs, or DNA extracted from either of those sample types. Taken from the germline V gene, the CDR1 and CDR2 loops are SGHDN and FVKESK. The CDR3 has 14 amino acids, counting the end cysteine and phenylalanine. This entry keeps only the CDR3 DNA: 42 bases, framed from base 1. V loses 6 bases, J loses 1 base, and the germline ends lie 12 bases apart. TCRbeta CDR3 regions were amplified from genomic DNA using the immunoSEQ Assay, a bias-controlled multiplex PCR. The authors processed their data as follows. The number of nucleated cells in each sample was estimated from the amplification of reference gene primers within the assay. To quantify the absolute abundance of each unique TCRbeta CDR3 rearrangement, sequence reads were collapsed and filtered. For each sample, productive Simpson clonality was calculated as the square root of Simpson's diversity index over productive rearrangements. TCRdb provides this immuneACCESS table in a form limited to in-frame rearrangements. Some clones are lacking; in checked studies, under half of them reflect an unresolved V gene, and why the rest are absent is not known. The V and J calls and clone size come from that table; D and trimming were worked out from the DNA. Here the sample has 250,000 to 300,000 clones; around 88% occur a single time. Clones ranked in the top ten supply approximately 5.4% of the sample.

The sample originates from a study of blood T cell repertoires in COVID-19 (TCRdb year 2020). Background on the whole study: Collaborator samples came from the United States, Italy and Spain and covered acute and convalescent phases of COVID-19. The material from the prospective study consisted of cDNA or gDNA derived from T cells, B-cell-depleted T cells, or PBMCs. Deeply sampled blood TCRbeta repertoires from subjects exposed to, actively infected with, or recovered from COVID-19 were included in the dataset. A freely available public database, intended as a resource for researchers studying the immune response to SARS-CoV-2, is where the repertoires were released. The samples were drawn from the first 160 participants of the ongoing ImmuneRACE study and from 1,254 subjects provided by 6 global collaborators. The sample metadata nearly always contained a de-identified subject ID, COVID-19 status, age in years and sex. Where available, HLA class I and class II types were taken from metadata supplied by the sample provider and were not determined by assay-based typing.

Results and caveats for the whole study, not just this receptor: How much clinical and demographic metadata was included differed by source and by participant, and the metadata was provided uncurated.

Recombination linked TRBV14 to TRBJ1-1; TRBD1 could be the D gene, as 5 bases match. What was sequenced was peripheral blood. This receptor was taken from a man at least 80 years old with acute or convalescent COVID-19. The DNA is as follows: TGTGCCAGCAGGAGATTGACAGCGAACACTGAAGCTTTCTTT. The encoded protein is CASRRLTANTEAFF.